This T cell receptor beta chain is drawn from a study of shared clonotypes between healthy human individuals. The CDR3 spans 15 residues. V trimming: 4 bases; J trimming: 6 bases; junction bases outside the gene matches: 10. CDR1 and CDR2 from the germline V gene are GTSNPN and SVGIG (reference sequence). Deep was the level used in running the assay. Generated by immunoSEQ multiplex PCR, the TCRdb table keeps only in-frame clones and is missing some. In the table there are around 530,000 clones, just over 75% of which are singletons. Of note for this clone: Its cognate antigen is unknown.

Findings and limits, study-wide: Only blood was sampled, and tissue TCR repertoires likely differ from blood ones. Enrolling few donors narrowed the genetic and exposure-history diversity that was represented.

The chain couples TRBV30 to TRBJ2-1; 9 nucleotides match TRBD2. The receptor's source is a middle-aged woman in good health. Some clones in this sample may be carry-over from other donors' samples. Material for sequencing was PBMCs. The CDR3 spells CAWIRVAGVGNEQFF. As DNA, the CDR3 is TGTGCCTGGATACGGGTAGCGGGAGTGGGCAATGAGCAGTTCTTC.